The 14 T cell receptor beta chains presented below share a single source sample, sequenced in a study of T cell changes during pregnancy in multiple sclerosis. Produced via immunoSEQ multiplex PCR; TCRdb's table is partial and in-frame only. The sample records over 80,000 clones, roughly nine tenths being singletons. Sequences were derived from peripheral blood, sampled in the second trimester of pregnancy. These receptors originate from a female donor in good health, enrolled as a control in a pregnancy study.

The chain uses TRBV6-4 and TRBJ2-2, with a tentative D call TRBD2 (6 bases). V was shortened by 10 bases and J by 3 bases, with 12 bases between the two germline ends. The CDR3 sequence is 13 residues long. Germline V CDR1 and CDR2: MRHNA, SNTAGT. CDR3 bases: TGTGCCACCGGGACTCAAGACACCGGGGAGCTGTTTTTT. Translating gives CATGTQDTGELFF.

This chain joins TRBV10-1 and TRBJ1-4, with D unclear. Germline loops: CDR1 WNHNN, CDR2 SYGVQD (reference sequence). This CDR3 is 16 amino acids long. V dropped 0 bases and J dropped 8 bases, with 16 bases sitting between them. CDR3 in DNA: TGCGCCAGCAGTGAGTCGGTTGGCGCAGCGGAAGAAAAACTGTTTTTT. As protein: CASSESVGAAEEKLFF.

This chain joins TRBV30 and TRBJ1-2; D uncertain. CDR3 length: 14 amino acids. Germline V gene sequence: CDR1 GTSNPN, CDR2 SVGIG (reference sequence). Trimming left V 1 base short and J 0 bases short, with 9 bases between. The CDR3 nucleotides are TGTGCCTGGAGTGAAGGCGGAGCTAACTATGGCTACACCTTC. It encodes CAWSEGGANYGYTF. The whole variable domain, remainder taken from reference TRBV30 and TRBJ1-2, is SQTIHQWPATLVQPVGSPLSLECTVEGTSNPNLYWYRQAAGRGLQLLFYSVGIGQISSEVPQNLSASRPQDRQFILSSKKLLLSDSGFYLCAWSEGGANYGYTFGSGTRLTVV.

This clone has only one observation. The J gene is TRBJ1-4, the V gene TRBV4-1, with 11 bases fitting TRBD1. Trimming removed 3 bases from V and 8 bases from J; junction bases left unmatched: 8. The germline CDR1 and CDR2 sequences are MGHRA and YSYEKL. CDR3 size: 16 residues. The CDR3 bases are TGCGCCAGCAGCCAGGGACCGGGACAGGGGGGAGAAAAACTGTTTTTT. Its translation: CASSQGPGQGGEKLFF.

The rearrangement uses TRBV5-6 and TRBJ1-6, with 9 bases lining up with TRBD1. The V gene's germline CDR1 is SGHDT and CDR2 YYEEEE. The CDR3 runs to 16 residues. Trimming removed 4 bases from V and 7 bases from J; junction bases left unmatched: 9. As DNA, the CDR3 is TGTGCCAGCAGCCCGAAGGACAGGGGCTACAATTCACCCCTCCACTTT. It is translated as CASSPKDRGYNSPLHF.

V and J are TRBV7-2 and TRBJ1-1; 9 nucleotides match TRBD1. V trimming: 6 bases; J trimming: 4 bases; junction bases outside the gene matches: 3. This CDR3 region has 13 residues. Germline CDR1 and CDR2: SGHTA and FQGNSA. The CDR3 loop reads CASRAQGATEAFF. The CDR3 DNA is TGTGCCAGCAGGGCACAGGGGGCCACTGAAGCTTTCTTT.

The CDR3 DNA follows: TGTGCCAGCAGCCGACAGGGAATCACCACTGAAGCTTTCTTT. Translating it yields CASSRQGITTEAFF. The genes are TRBV6-5 and TRBJ1-1; TRBD1 agrees at 7 bases. This CDR3 is built from 14 residues. CDR1 is MNHEY and CDR2 is SVGAGI in the germline V gene. J gave up 4 bases and V 6 bases, and 8 bases lay outside the gene matches.

This chain joins TRBV5-4 and TRBJ2-2, with no clear D. The ends were cut back, 5 bases at V and 8 bases at J, with 13 bases in the middle. CDR1 and CDR2 (germline): SGHNT, YYREEE (reference sequence). This CDR3 is built from 13 residues. The CDR3 bases are TGTGCCAGCAGTCTTTACTCGAGGGGGGAGCTGTTTTTT. This sequence encodes CASSLYSRGELFF.

Worth noting for this clone: Other DNA variants within this sample encode the same CDR3. J is TRBJ2-7 and V is TRBV18; 10 bases are shared with TRBD1. The germline CDR1 and CDR2 sequences are KGHSH and LQKENI. This CDR3 is built from 14 residues. V shed 3 bases and J 4 bases; nucleotides not matched to a gene: 3. The CDR3 nucleotides are TGTGCCAGCTCACCCGGGACAGGGGAATACGAGCAGTACTTC. It translates to CASSPGTGEYEQYF.

The gene calls are TRBV4-3 and TRBJ1-2; D is possibly TRBD1 (6 bases). Per the germline V gene, CDR1 is LGHNA and CDR2 is YSLEER. Between the trimmed V and J ends, which lost 0 bases and 5 bases, there was a span of 16 bases. The CDR3 contains 16 residues. CDR3 in DNA: TGCGCCAGCAGCCAAGACTTGGTTCAGGGGAAATATGGCTACACCTTC. Its protein is CASSQDLVQGKYGYTF.

The chain has TRBV28 and TRBJ2-7; tentative D call: TRBD2 (6 bases). The V end was cut by 0 bases, the J end by 2 bases, with 8 bases between. Germline CDR1 MDHEN, CDR2 SYDVKM. CDR3 length: 14 amino acids. In DNA, the CDR3 is TGTGCCAGCAGTTTATGGCGGAGGGCCTACGAGCAGTACTTC. It specifies CASSLWRRAYEQYF.

V and J are TRBV29-1 and TRBJ1-2; tentatively, D is TRBD1 (6 bases). The germline gives CDR1 SQVTM, CDR2 ANQGSEA. The CDR3 spans 13 residues. Trimming cost V 4 bases and J 8 bases, with 17 bases left between them. The CDR3, as DNA: TGCAGCGTTGCTAGCAGGGGTATGGGCGGCTACACCTTC. Its translation: CSVASRGMGGYTF.

J is TRBJ1-6 and V is TRBV4-2; a weak D match, TRBD1 (5 bases). V lost 4 bases to trimming and J lost 10 bases, with 17 bases between them. CDR3 size: 15 residues. Germline V gene lookup returns CDR1 LGHNA and CDR2 YNFKEQ. For the CDR3, the DNA is TGTGCCAGCAGCCTTACGACAGTAACGGGCTCACCCCTCCACTTT. It is translated as CASSLTTVTGSPLHF.

The V and J genes are TRBV27 and TRBJ2-7, with D perhaps TRBD1 (5 bases). Trimming shortened V by 5 bases and J by 3 bases, and 14 bases separated the two germline ends. The length of the CDR3 is 14 residues. CDR1 is MNHEY, CDR2 SMNVEV, per germline (reference sequence). The CDR3 DNA reads TGTGCCAGCAGTCTCAGGGCCGTACACTACGAGCAGTACTTC. Residues: CASSLRAVHYEQYF.